What follows is one T cell receptor beta chain and its context. This specimen comes from a study of early T cells in non-severe SARS-CoV-2 infection. The ends were cut back, 1 base at V and 2 bases at J, with 14 bases in the middle. There are 16 residues in the CDR3. Per germline, CDR1 SEHNR and CDR2 FQNEAQ (reference sequence). TCRdb re-derived calls from the 5' RACE reads in MiXCR, one entry per CDR3 protein. The table lists tens of thousands of distinct CDR3 sequences, around 4.9% of them singletons, with around 5.2% in the top ten. The chain is built from TRBV7-9 and TRBJ1-2, with D perhaps TRBD1 (5 bases). The sample comprised whole blood. This clonotype originated in an adult who was a healthcare worker with PCR-confirmed SARS-CoV-2 infection or an uninfected control (not recorded which). The CDR3 nucleotides are TGTGCCAGCAGCTTAGAGGCAGGGAACCGAAACTATGGCTACACCTTC. Its translation is CASSLEAGNRNYGYTF.